Listed below are T cell receptor beta chains from one sample, sequenced in a study of shared clonotypes between healthy human individuals. Sequencing used immunoSEQ multiplex PCR; TCRdb keeps in-frame clones, though not all of them. The data hold 2 million or so clones, with roughly 95% observed a single time. The sequenced sample was naive CD8+ T cells sorted from blood. The receptors shown here come from a man aged 18 to 30 in good health. CDR3s include the opening cysteine and the closing phenylalanine or tryptophan.

CDR3 protein	V gene	J gene
CASSLDRNEQYF	TRBV7-9	TRBJ2-7
CASSQLEGYSYNEQFF	TRBV4-1	TRBJ2-1
CASSYGSTEAFF	TRBV19	TRBJ1-1
CASSQLNRGESPLHF	TRBV4-1	TRBJ1-6
CASSYAGTYEQYF	TRBV6-5	TRBJ2-7
CASSWLGQGALVSWDSPLHF	TRBV7-8	TRBJ1-6
CASSLYTESYEQYF	TRBV27	TRBJ2-7
CASSVVGSHGNTIYF	TRBV9	TRBJ1-3
CASSWGNYEQYF	TRBV5-4	TRBJ2-7
CASSGQAMRLHEQYF	TRBV28	TRBJ2-7
CASSFDRRNYGYTF	TRBV28	TRBJ1-2
CASVSPRLAGGSDTQYF	TRBV28	TRBJ2-3
CASSLLVTGIPTDTQYF	TRBV27	TRBJ2-3
CASSSQDQHQPQHF	TRBV11-2	TRBJ1-5